What follows are 17 T cell receptor beta chains derived from one specimen sequenced in a study of T cells in Graves' hyperthyroidism and ophthalmopathy. RNA transcripts yielded amplified TCR beta CDR3 regions. A first-round RT-PCR of the TCR CDR3 used the HTBI primer set. TCRdb ran MiXCR on the multiplex PCR reads and lists one entry per CDR3 protein. The repertoire has about 700,000 distinct CDR3 sequences, about 15% of them found once; the top ten carry 10%. The sequenced sample consisted of blood. The receptors originated from a woman aged 18-30 years with Graves' hyperthyroidism.

The sample holds a few counts of this clonotype. This chain uses TRBV2 with TRBJ2-7, with D perhaps given as TRBD1 or TRBD2 (6 bases each). V lost 8 bases and J 3 bases, leaving 14 bases between the germline ends. The germline CDR1 and CDR2 sequences are SNHLY and FYNNEI. The CDR3 spans 13 residues. CDR3 region: CASHREASYEQYF. CDR3 nucleotide sequence: TGTGCCAGCCACAGGGAGGCAAGCTACGAGCAGTACTTC.

This clonotype came up many times. The chain employs TRBV7-8 and TRBJ2-1, with D tentatively TRBD2 (6 bases). Trimming shortened V by 2 bases and J by 7 bases, and 15 bases separated the two germline ends. Looked up from germline, CDR1 is SGHVS and CDR2 is FQNEAQ. The CDR3 runs to 15 residues. The CDR3, as DNA: TGTGCCAGCAGCTTAATCGGGGGTAAAGCGAATGAGCAGTTCTTC. It yields the protein CASSLIGGKANEQFF.

This clonotype was counted a few times. The rearrangement links TRBV4-1 to TRBJ2-3; D call uncertain. The CDR3 spans 13 residues. The V gene's germline CDR1 is MGHRA and CDR2 YSYEKL. V was cut by 1 base and J by 5 bases, with 7 bases left in between. CDR3 coding DNA: TGCGCCAGCAGCCAAGTTTACGGAGATACGCAGTATTTT. Its translation is CASSQVYGDTQYF.

This clonotype was seen more than once but under ten times. The J gene is TRBJ2-7, the V gene TRBV9; 12 nucleotides align to TRBD2. The CDR3 sequence is 17 residues long. CDR1 SGDLS and CDR2 YYNGEE come from the germline V gene. V gave up 0 bases and J gave up 6 bases; unmatched junction bases: 10. DNA of the CDR3: TGTGCCAGCAGCGTAGCTCCCCTAGCGGGAGGGTCCAGCGAGCAGTACTTC. This sequence encodes CASSVAPLAGGSSEQYF. The whole variable domain, remainder taken from reference TRBV9 and TRBJ2-7, is DSGVTQTPKHLITATGQRVTLRCSPRSGDLSVYWYQQSLDQGLQFLIQYYNGEERAKGNILERFSAQQFPDLHSELNLSSLELGDSALYFCASSVAPLAGGSSEQYFGPGTRLTVT.

This rearrangement joins TRBV2 to TRBJ2-1, with D possibly TRBD2 on 5 matching bases. CDR3 length equals 10 residues. V shed 7 bases and J shed 8 bases, with 6 bases lying between them. Per the germline V gene, CDR1 is SNHLY and CDR2 is FYNNEI. This CDR3 reads CASTGYEQFF. The CDR3, as DNA: TGTGCCAGCACGGGATATGAGCAGTTCTTC.

V usage is TRBV6-2 or TRBV6-3 and J usage is TRBJ2-5, with D unresolved. V was pared by 5 bases and J by 3 bases, with 25 bases between. Germline loops: CDR1 MNHEY, CDR2 SVGEGT. This CDR3 region has 18 residues. Here the CDR3 DNA reads TGTGCCAGCAGTGACACATCGTTTGGCCCGGCGTGCGAAGAGACCCAGTACTTC. Its translation: CASSDTSFGPACEETQYF.

This clonotype has a handful of counts. A much larger clonotype is one base distant, so this may be a read error. The chain combines TRBV2 with TRBJ2-7; either TRBD1 or TRBD2 may fit D (5 bases each). Trimming took 3 bases from V and 5 from J, leaving 17 bases between them. The V gene's germline CDR1 is SNHLY and CDR2 FYNNEI. CDR3 size: 15 residues. The CDR3 protein is CASSDWARGRDEQYF. The CDR3 coding sequence is TGTGCCAGCAGTGATTGGGCACGGGGCAGGGACGAGCAGTACTTC. The full variable domain, completed using reference TRBV2 and TRBJ2-7, is EPEVTQTPSHQVTQMGQEVILRCVPISNHLYFYWYRQILGQKVEFLVSFYNNEISEKSEIFDDQFSVERPDGSNFTLKIRSTKLEDSAMYFCASSDWARGRDEQYFGPGTRLTVT.

This clonotype was recorded many times. The chain is built from TRBV30 and TRBJ2-7; D remains ambiguous. Trimming shortened V by 0 bases and J by 5 bases, and 11 bases separated the two germline ends. The CDR3 extends over 13 amino acids. CDR1 and CDR2 (germline): GTSNPN, SVGIG (reference sequence). The CDR3: CAWSVSGPDEQYF. CDR3 bases: TGTGCCTGGAGTGTCTCGGGTCCCGACGAGCAGTACTTC.

This sequence joins TRBV3-1 and TRBJ2-7; 7 bases match TRBD1. There are 12 residues in the CDR3. V trimming: 8 bases; J trimming: 1 base; junction bases outside the gene matches: 2. Germline CDR1 and CDR2: LGHDT and YNNKEL (reference sequence). CDR3: CASGGQSYEQYF. In DNA form, the CDR3 reads TGTGCCAGCGGGGGACAGTCCTACGAGCAGTACTTC.

This clonotype was seen repeatedly, ten times or more. The chain uses TRBV18 and TRBJ2-5; D remains unclear. Trimming took off 0 bases at V and 4 bases at J, with 9 bases between the two ends. Looked up from germline, CDR1 is KGHSH and CDR2 is LQKENI. This CDR3 comprises 14 residues. In nucleotides, the CDR3 is TGTGCCAGCTCACCACCGGGTTCCCTAGAGACCCAGTACTTC. This translates into CASSPPGSLETQYF.

This clonotype showed up many times. V usage is TRBV7-9 and J usage is TRBJ1-1, with D hard to call. Germline V gene lookup returns CDR1 SEHNR and CDR2 FQNEAQ (reference sequence). The CDR3 spans 15 residues. Trimming left V 5 bases short and J 3 bases short, with 16 bases between. CDR3 in DNA: TGTGCCAGCAGCACCATTGGAGGACTACACACTGAAGCTTTCTTT. As protein: CASSTIGGLHTEAFF.

This clonotype was seen more than once but under ten times. The chain carries TRBV28 and TRBJ1-4, with D unresolved. This CDR3 is 15 amino acids long. Germline V gene sequence: CDR1 MDHEN, CDR2 SYDVKM. Trimming pared 6 bases from V and 2 bases from J, leaving 13 bases between. The CDR3, as DNA: TGTGCCAGCAGGCCATCTGGGTCGACTAATGAAAAACTGTTTTTT. It is translated as CASRPSGSTNEKLFF. Variable domain in full (rest from reference TRBV28 and TRBJ1-4): DVKVTQSSRYLVKRTGEKVFLECVQDMDHENMFWYRQDPGLGLRLIYFSYDVKMKEKGDIPEGYSVSREKKERFSLILESASTNQTSMYLCASRPSGSTNEKLFFGSGTQLSVL.

This clonotype was recorded at least ten times. The chain links TRBV27 to TRBJ2-7; 9 nucleotides line up with TRBD2. J lost 4 bases, V lost 2 bases, and 6 bases had no gene match. CDR1 and CDR2 (germline): MNHEY, SMNVEV (reference sequence). The CDR3 is made up of 15 amino acids. CDR3 amino acids: CASSLSGGSAYEQYF. DNA for the CDR3: TGTGCCAGCAGTTTAAGCGGGGGGAGTGCGTACGAGCAGTACTTC.

This clonotype came up many times. The V and J genes are TRBV6-1 and TRBJ2-2, with D possibly called TRBD1 or TRBD2 (5 bases each). Deletions cut 8 bases from V and 0 bases from J, with 13 bases between. Germline loops: CDR1 MNHNS, CDR2 SASEGT. The CDR3 has 15 residues. The CDR3 nucleotides read TGTGCCAGCCGCTGGGGACCTACGAACACCGGGGAGCTGTTTTTT. Translating gives CASRWGPTNTGELFF.

This clonotype was seen more than once but under ten times. The chain carries TRBV6-4 and TRBJ1-1, with D unresolved. The germline CDR1 and CDR2 sequences are MRHNA and SNTAGT. The CDR3 covers 15 residues. Trimming shortened V by 7 bases and J by 0 bases, and 15 bases separated the two germline ends. The CDR3 protein is CASMRELVMNTEAFF. In DNA form, the CDR3 reads TGTGCCAGCATGCGGGAATTGGTTATGAACACTGAAGCTTTCTTT.

In this sample, this clonotype turned up many times. The V gene is TRBV2, the J gene TRBJ2-7, with TRBD1 as a possible D gene (6 bases). Trimming shortened V by 5 bases and J by 2 bases, and 13 bases separated the two germline ends. The CDR3 totals 14 residues. Germline lookup yields CDR1 SNHLY and CDR2 FYNNEI. The CDR3 sequence is CASSRTEVTYEQYF. Here the CDR3 DNA reads TGTGCCAGCAGTAGGACAGAGGTTACCTACGAGCAGTACTTC.

In this sample, this clonotype turned up many times. As DNA, the CDR3 is TGTGCCTCGTCGACCGGGACTAGAGGTGAGCAGTTCTTC. Residues: CASSTGTRGEQFF. The chain has TRBV11-3 and TRBJ2-1, with 8 bases matching TRBD2. In germline, CDR1 is SGHNT, CDR2 YENEEA. With V trimmed by 11 bases and J by 9 bases, 12 bases remained unmatched. The CDR3 consists of 13 residues.